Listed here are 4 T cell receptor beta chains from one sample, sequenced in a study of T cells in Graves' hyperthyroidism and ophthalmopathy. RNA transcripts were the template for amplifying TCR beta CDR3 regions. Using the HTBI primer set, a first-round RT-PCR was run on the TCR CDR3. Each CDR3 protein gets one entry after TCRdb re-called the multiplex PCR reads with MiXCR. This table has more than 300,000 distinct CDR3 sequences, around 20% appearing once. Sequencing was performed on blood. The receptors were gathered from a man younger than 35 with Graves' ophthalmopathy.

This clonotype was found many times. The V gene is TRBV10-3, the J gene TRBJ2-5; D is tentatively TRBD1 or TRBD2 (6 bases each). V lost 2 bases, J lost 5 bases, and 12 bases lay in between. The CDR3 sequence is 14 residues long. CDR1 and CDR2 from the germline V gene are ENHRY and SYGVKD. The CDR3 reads CAISEERGGETQYF. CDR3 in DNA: TGTGCCATCAGTGAGGAGAGAGGGGGGGAGACCCAGTACTTC.

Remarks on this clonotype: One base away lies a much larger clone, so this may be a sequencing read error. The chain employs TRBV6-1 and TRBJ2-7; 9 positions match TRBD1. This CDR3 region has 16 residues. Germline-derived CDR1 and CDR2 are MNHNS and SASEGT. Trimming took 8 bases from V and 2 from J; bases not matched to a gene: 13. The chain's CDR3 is CASGTDWGQGPYEQYF. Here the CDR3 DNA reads TGTGCCAGCGGTACCGATTGGGGACAGGGACCCTACGAGCAGTACTTC.

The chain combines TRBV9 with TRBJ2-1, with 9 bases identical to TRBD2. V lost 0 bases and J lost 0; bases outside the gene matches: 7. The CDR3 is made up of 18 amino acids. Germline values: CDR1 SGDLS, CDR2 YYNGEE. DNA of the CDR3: TGTGCCAGCAGCGTAGCGACTAGCGGATTCTCCTCCTACAATGAGCAGTTCTTC. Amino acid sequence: CASSVATSGFSSYNEQFF.

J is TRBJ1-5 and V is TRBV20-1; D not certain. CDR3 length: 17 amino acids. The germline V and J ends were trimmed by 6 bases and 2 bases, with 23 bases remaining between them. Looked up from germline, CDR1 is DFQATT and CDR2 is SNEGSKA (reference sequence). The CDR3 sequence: CSAPTGPGLAGNQPQHF. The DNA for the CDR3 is TGCAGTGCGCCCACCGGGCCCGGCCTAGCTGGCAATCAGCCCCAGCATTTT.